The 20 T cell receptor beta chains given below trace back to one sample, sequenced in a study of shared clonotypes between healthy human individuals. TCRdb's copy holds only in-frame clones and misses some; the assay was immunoSEQ multiplex PCR. This sample has about 480,000 clones, with around 79% found just once. The sample consisted of PBMCs. These TCRs come from a woman aged 40 to 50 in good health. Some clones in this sample may be carry-over from other donors' samples.

Only a few counts were recorded for this clone. This chain connects TRBV6-5 to TRBJ2-1; D not resolved. CDR3 length equals 13 residues. Germline V CDR1 and CDR2: MNHEY, SVGAGI. V lost 0 bases to trimming and J lost 7 bases, with 7 bases between them. CDR3 coding DNA: TGTGCCAGCAGTTACTCTAGCTCGAATGAGCAGTTCTTC. The encoded protein is CASSYSSSNEQFF.

The rearrangement links TRBV7-2 to TRBJ1-1, with D possibly being TRBD1 (6 bases). This CDR3 has 14 amino acids. The V end was cut by 4 bases, the J end by 5 bases, with 14 bases between. Looked up from germline, CDR1 is SGHTA and CDR2 is FQGNSA. CDR3 sequence (DNA): TGTGCCAGCAGCTCCGAGGGGGGAACTACTGAAGCTTTCTTT. Translating it yields CASSSEGGTTEAFF. Variable domain in full (rest from reference TRBV7-2 and TRBJ1-1): GAGVSQSPSNKVTEKGKDVELRCDPISGHTALYWYRQSLGQGLEFLIYFQGNSAPDKSGLPSDRFSAERTGGSVSTLTIQRTQQEDSAVYLCASSSEGGTTEAFFGQGTRLTVV.

For the CDR3, the DNA is TGTGCCAGCAGCCCACAATTCTACGAGCAGTACTTC. It specifies CASSPQFYEQYF. The chain is built from TRBV28 and TRBJ2-7; D gene ambiguous. CDR1 MDHEN and CDR2 SYDVKM come from the germline V gene. The V gene lost 6 bases and the J gene lost 3 bases, with 9 bases spanning the gap. The CDR3 runs 12 residues.

The V gene is TRBV14, the J gene TRBJ2-1; 7 positions match TRBD1. Germline CDR1 reads SGHDN; CDR2 reads FVKESK. Trimming took 1 base from V and 4 from J; bases not matched to a gene: 4. CDR3 length: 15 residues. The CDR3 DNA reads TGTGCCAGCAGCCAAGGGACAGGACTTTACAATGAGCAGTTCTTC. It yields the protein CASSQGTGLYNEQFF.

This chain joins TRBV27 and TRBJ2-5; TRBD1 might be the D (5 bases). Between the trimmed V and J ends, which lost 5 bases and 5 bases, there was a span of 15 bases. The V gene's germline CDR1 is MNHEY and CDR2 SMNVEV (reference sequence). The CDR3 contains 14 residues. The CDR3, as DNA: TGTGCCAGCAGTCCCTACACCAGGGCGGAGACCCAGTACTTC. It codes for CASSPYTRAETQYF.

This clone was seen once. V usage is TRBV28 and J usage is TRBJ2-7; 9 bases are shared with TRBD2. Losses at the gene ends were 4 bases for V and 4 bases for J; bases not matched to a gene: 11. Looked up from germline, CDR1 is MDHEN and CDR2 is SYDVKM. The CDR3 spans 16 residues. CDR3 bases: TGTGCCAGCAGTTGGAGGTGGTGGACTAGCGATTACGAGCAGTACTTC. Translating gives CASSWRWWTSDYEQYF.

This chain uses TRBV14 with TRBJ2-7; TRBD2 matches at 10 bases. The V and J ends lost 0 bases and 5 bases, in that order; junction bases with no gene match: 7. The CDR3 sequence is 16 residues long. Germline V gene data show CDR1 as SGHDN and CDR2 as FVKESK. CDR3 DNA: TGTGCCAGCAGCCAAGATATTAGCGGGAGGTTCGACGAGCAGTACTTC. Translated, it gives CASSQDISGRFDEQYF.

The table lists this clone with a few counts. V and J are TRBV13 and TRBJ1-1, with unresolved D. Germline CDR1 PRHDT, CDR2 FYEKMQ (reference sequence). The CDR3 loop spans 15 amino acids. V was pared by 0 bases and J by 0 bases, with 8 bases between. The CDR3 nucleotides are TGTGCCAGCAGCTTAGGAGGGTTCATGAACACTGAAGCTTTCTTT. Residues: CASSLGGFMNTEAFF.

The CDR3 is CASSITSGRKYEQYF. CDR3 nucleotides: TGTGCCAGTAGTATTACGAGCGGGAGGAAGTACGAGCAGTACTTC. The chain combines TRBV19 with TRBJ2-7, with 9 bases aligning to TRBD2. Germline CDR1 and CDR2: LNHDA and SQIVND (reference sequence). V shed 3 bases and J 4 bases; nucleotides not matched to a gene: 7. The CDR3 consists of 15 residues.

This clone was counted only a few times. This chain links TRBV7-8 with TRBJ2-7; D gene uncertain. With 5 bases removed from V and 5 bases from J, the gap between germline ends came to 10 bases. Germline V gives CDR1 SGHVS, CDR2 FQNEAQ. CDR3 length: 12 residues. The CDR3 DNA reads TGTGCCAGCAGCCCCAAGGTAGACGAGCAGTACTTC. Encoded protein: CASSPKVDEQYF.

The V and J genes are TRBV5-1 and TRBJ2-3; D gene ambiguous. The V gene's germline CDR1 is SGHRS and CDR2 YFSETQ. CDR3 length equals 17 residues. V lost 4 bases, J lost 4 bases, and 22 bases lay in between. The DNA of the CDR3 is TGCGCCAGCAGCCCTCTCCCCATTGGGCTCCGTGCAGATACGCAGTATTTT. Residues: CASSPLPIGLRADTQYF.

For this clone: This same CDR3 is encoded by further DNA sequences in the sample. J is TRBJ1-5 and V is TRBV4-2; D not certain. CDR1 LGHNA and CDR2 YNFKEQ come from the germline V gene. V was shortened by 3 bases and J by 4 bases, with 13 bases between the two germline ends. This CDR3 region has 15 residues. The CDR3 protein is CASSQDGVQNQPQHF. Here the CDR3 DNA reads TGTGCCAGCAGCCAGGATGGGGTCCAAAATCAGCCCCAGCATTTT.

The chain has TRBV4-1 and TRBJ1-1, with TRBD1 as a possible D gene (5 bases). The CDR3 has 16 amino acids. Germline V gives CDR1 MGHRA, CDR2 YSYEKL. Trimming left V 0 bases short and J 0 bases short, with 11 bases between. The CDR3 bases are TGCGCCAGCAGCCAAGAGGGGGTAGCGATGAACACTGAAGCTTTCTTT. It is translated as CASSQEGVAMNTEAFF.

This sequence joins TRBV5-1 and TRBJ2-5, with TRBD2 identical over 14 bases. After removal of 4 bases from V and 2 bases from J, the junction contained 4 bases not matched to a gene. CDR1 and CDR2 from the germline V gene are SGHRS and YFSETQ. The CDR3 runs 16 residues. CDR3 coding DNA: TGCGCCAGCAGCATAGGGACTAGCGGGGGACAAGAGACCCAGTACTTC. Its translation: CASSIGTSGGQETQYF.

This clone is medium-sized in the sample. The V gene is TRBV7-6, the J gene TRBJ2-1, with 13 bases identical to TRBD2. CDR3 length: 19 amino acids. Germline CDR1 is SGHVS and CDR2 is FNYEAQ. The J segment lost 0 bases and the V segment lost 5 bases, leaving 10 bases of the junction unmatched. CDR3 DNA: TGTGCCAGCAGCCGGGGGGCACTAGCGGGAGGGAGCTCCTACAATGAGCAGTTCTTC. This codes for CASSRGALAGGSSYNEQFF.

CDR3 nucleotide sequence: TGTGCCAGCAGCCCGGCTTGGACAGCCCAATACAGCACAGATACGCAGTATTTT. As protein: CASSPAWTAQYSTDTQYF. The V call is TRBV4-2, the J call TRBJ2-3; D is perhaps TRBD1 (6 bases). This CDR3 spans 18 amino acids. The V end lost 4 bases, the J end lost 0 bases, and 20 bases lay between the germline ends. Per the germline V gene, CDR1 is LGHNA and CDR2 is YNFKEQ.

This chain uses TRBV18 with TRBJ2-2; D may be TRBD2 (6 bases). Germline CDR1 is KGHSH and CDR2 is LQKENI. The CDR3 is 16 amino acids. Deletions cut 2 bases from V and 6 bases from J, with 16 bases between. DNA for the CDR3: TGTGCCAGCTCACCAACGCCTGGGAGGACCGCCGGGGAGCTGTTTTTT. It specifies CASSPTPGRTAGELFF.

This clone showed up just a few times. The chain employs TRBV11-3 and TRBJ2-3; D gene uncertain. Germline assignment: CDR1 SGHNT and CDR2 YENEEA. CDR3 length: 14 residues. The V end was cut by 4 bases, the J end by 0 bases, with 8 bases between. The CDR3 sequence is CASSWGRSTDTQYF. CDR3 DNA sequence: TGTGCCAGCAGCTGGGGTAGAAGCACAGATACGCAGTATTTT.

V and J are TRBV7-3 and TRBJ2-1, with TRBD2 matching over 10 bases. V lost 4 bases and J lost 6; bases outside the gene matches: 6. The germline gives CDR1 SGHTA, CDR2 FQGTGA. The CDR3 is 15 amino acids. CDR3 sequence reads: CASSSLAGGSNEQFF. The CDR3 DNA is TGTGCCAGCAGCTCCTTAGCGGGAGGTTCCAATGAGCAGTTCTTC.

This clone was recorded once. V gene TRBV28 combines with J gene TRBJ1-1; D possibly corresponds to TRBD1 (5 bases). Trimming cost V 5 bases and J 2 bases, with 9 bases left between them. CDR1 and CDR2 from the germline V gene are MDHEN and SYDVKM. The CDR3 totals 13 residues. This CDR3 is CASSLDRNTEAFF. For the CDR3, the DNA is TGTGCCAGCAGTCTTGACAGAAACACTGAAGCTTTCTTT.